The 14 T cell receptor beta chains presented below share a single source sample, sequenced in a study of blood T cells in healthy people across ages. Using a J-beta primer mix together with a sample-barcoded 5' primer, a second PCR was run for about 6 to 12 cycles. One entry per CDR3 protein results from TCRdb running MiXCR on the 5' RACE reads. The top ten hold 18% of the sample, which has over a million distinct CDR3 sequences, 40% to 55% seen once. The sequenced sample consisted of blood. The receptors here all came from a woman aged 55 to 70 in good health.

This clonotype was picked up a small number of times. V usage is TRBV9 and J usage is TRBJ2-4; 9 positions match TRBD1. Germline trimming cut 3 bases from V and 6 bases from J; bases unmatched to any gene: 10. CDR1 is SGDLS and CDR2 is YYNGEE in the germline V gene. The CDR3 is 16 amino acids. In DNA form, the CDR3 reads TGTGCCAGCAGCGGGGCGGGGACAGGGTCGATAAACATTCAGTACTTC. It specifies CASSGAGTGSINIQYF.

This clonotype appeared a few times. The chain combines TRBV29-1 with TRBJ1-2, with D unclear. The ends were cut back, 5 bases at V and 8 bases at J, with 12 bases in the middle. Germline V CDR1 and CDR2: SQVTM, ANQGSEA. There are 11 residues in the CDR3. The chain's CDR3 is CSVLAGNGYTF. For the CDR3, the DNA is TGCAGCGTTCTAGCGGGGAACGGCTACACCTTC.

This clonotype was detected only a few times. The chain links TRBV4-2 to TRBJ2-7, with TRBD2 identical over 10 bases. Germline-derived CDR1 and CDR2 are LGHNA and YNFKEQ. CDR3 length: 14 residues. The trim removed 3 bases at V and 5 bases at J, leaving 4 bases unmatched. CDR3 in DNA: TGTGCCAGCAGCCAGCTAGCGGGAGAGAACGAGCAGTACTTC. Translating gives CASSQLAGENEQYF.

This clonotype was picked up a small number of times. The chain recombines TRBV18 with TRBJ1-2; tentative D call: TRBD1 (5 bases). The CDR3 contains 12 residues. V was cut by 4 bases and J by 10 bases, with 13 bases left in between. Germline loops: CDR1 KGHSH, CDR2 LQKENI. This CDR3 reads CASSQGAGDYTF. DNA for the CDR3: TGTGCCAGCTCACAAGGGGCCGGGGACTACACCTTC.

This chain links TRBV2 with TRBJ1-6; D is unclear. CDR1 and CDR2 (germline): SNHLY, FYNNEI. CDR3 length: 16 amino acids. Trimming took off 2 bases at V and 2 bases at J, with 10 bases between the two ends. CDR3 nucleotides: TGTGCCAGCAGTGAATCTGGCCTAACCTATAATTCACCCCTCCACTTT. Translation gives CASSESGLTYNSPLHF.

V and J are TRBV7-6 and TRBJ2-5; no reliable D call. Trimming left V 4 bases short and J 2 bases short, with 14 bases between. Germline CDR1 SGHVS, CDR2 FNYEAQ. The CDR3 has 15 residues. The CDR3 DNA follows: TGTGCCAGCAGCTCCACGATCAAACTTCAAGAGACCCAGTACTTC. It specifies CASSSTIKLQETQYF.

With respect to this clonotype: Mismatch with germline at one junction end may stem from a read error. The chain links TRBV2 to TRBJ1-2; D not resolved. The CDR3 covers 14 residues. Germline V gene sequence: CDR1 SNHLY, CDR2 FYNNEI. CDR3 loop: CASSDLAVTYGYTF. CDR3 DNA sequence: TGTGCCAGTAGTGATCTGGCAGTAACCTATGGCTACACCTTC.

The chain has TRBV12-3 or TRBV12-4 and TRBJ2-3; D unresolved. This CDR3 spans 13 amino acids. Between the trimmed V and J ends, which lost 7 bases and 5 bases, there was a span of 13 bases. The CDR3 sequence is CASTLQTGDTQYF. CDR3 bases: TGTGCCAGCACCCTACAAACCGGAGATACGCAGTATTTT.

This chain uses TRBV20-1 with TRBJ2-3; possibly TRBD2 for D (5 bases). The CDR3 totals 16 residues. Germline lookup yields CDR1 DFQATT and CDR2 SNEGSKA (reference sequence). The V end was cut by 2 bases, the J end by 2 bases, with 17 bases between. CDR3 DNA sequence: TGCAGTGCTAGAATGGGAGCACGCCTTTACACAGATACGCAGTATTTT. Its protein product is CSARMGARLYTDTQYF.

This rearrangement joins TRBV20-1 to TRBJ1-1; D is uncertain. Between the trimmed V and J ends, which lost 6 bases and 0 bases, there was a span of 14 bases. Germline assignment: CDR1 DFQATT and CDR2 SNEGSKA (reference sequence). The CDR3 is made up of 14 amino acids. The CDR3 loop is CSALPAWVNTEAFF. CDR3 bases: TGCAGTGCCCTCCCGGCCTGGGTGAACACTGAAGCTTTCTTT.

The rearrangement joins TRBV20-1 to TRBJ2-1; possibly TRBD2 for D (5 bases). The CDR3 sequence is 12 residues long. Germline V gene sequence: CDR1 DFQATT, CDR2 SNEGSKA (reference sequence). V dropped 4 bases and J dropped 5 bases, with 9 bases sitting between them. The CDR3 here is CSATRGNNEQFF. The CDR3 bases are TGCAGTGCTACCCGGGGAAACAATGAGCAGTTCTTC.

The chain employs TRBV13 and TRBJ2-4, with 7 positions matching TRBD1. The length of the CDR3 is 17 residues. Trimming took 4 bases from V and 1 from J; bases not matched to a gene: 10. Germline V lookup: CDR1 PRHDT, CDR2 FYEKMQ (reference sequence). CDR3 amino acids: CASSYGPGQKAKNIQYF. For the CDR3, the DNA is TGTGCCAGCAGCTACGGACCGGGACAGAAGGCCAAAAACATTCAGTACTTC.

This clonotype occurred a few times. The chain combines TRBV2 with TRBJ2-7; 8 bases align to TRBD2. CDR1 is SNHLY, CDR2 FYNNEI, per germline. The length of the CDR3 is 14 residues. Trimming removed 4 bases from V and 4 bases from J; junction bases left unmatched: 6. CDR3 in amino acids: CASSGGTSSYEQYF. CDR3 nucleotides: TGTGCCAGCAGTGGAGGGACTAGTAGTTACGAGCAGTACTTC.

This chain joins TRBV12-3 or TRBV12-4 and TRBJ1-6, with 7 bases lining up with TRBD1. J lost 7 bases, V lost 4 bases, and 7 bases had no gene match. This CDR3 comprises 15 residues. CDR3 sequence (DNA): TGTGCCAGCAGTTCAGGGGACAGAAAAAATTCACCCCTCCACTTT. Translating gives CASSSGDRKNSPLHF.